What follows are 15 T cell receptor beta chains derived from one specimen sequenced in a study of blood T cell repertoires in COVID-19. Sequencing was performed with immunoSEQ multiplex PCR; in TCRdb, only in-frame clones are kept and a portion is missing. The sample includes approximately 75,000 clones, approximately 80% of them seen just once. Sequenced input: peripheral blood. These TCRs come from a man under 40 with COVID-19, enrolled during active disease.

The genes are TRBV7-3 and TRBJ2-5, with 9 bases identical to TRBD2. V lost 4 bases to trimming and J lost 5 bases; unmatched junction nucleotides: 5. This CDR3 comprises 14 residues. Germline V lookup: CDR1 SGHTA, CDR2 FQGTGA. The CDR3 bases are TGTGCCAGCAGCTCTAGCGGGGACGAGGAGACCCAGTACTTC. It translates to CASSSSGDEETQYF.

This chain uses TRBV24-1 with TRBJ1-2; D perhaps matches TRBD1 (5 bases). Germline CDR1 KGHDR, CDR2 SFDVKD. The CDR3 extends over 17 amino acids. The V and J ends lost 3 bases and 2 bases respectively, with 18 bases between them. As DNA, the CDR3 is TGTGCCACCAGTGATAACTCGGCACTGGGACTCAACTATGGCTACACCTTC. As protein: CATSDNSALGLNYGYTF.

This rearrangement joins TRBV28 to TRBJ1-1; D perhaps matches TRBD1 (5 bases). Trimming took off 7 bases at V and 5 bases at J, with 20 bases between the two ends. The CDR3 extends over 15 amino acids. Germline V gene data show CDR1 as MDHEN and CDR2 as SYDVKM. The CDR3 nucleotides read TGTGCCAGCACAAGCCCCGGGACTTTGGGAACTGAAGCTTTCTTT. Residues: CASTSPGTLGTEAFF.

The chain carries TRBV6-6 and TRBJ1-1; 9 nucleotides align to TRBD1. The CDR3 is made up of 13 amino acids. V gave up 8 bases and J gave up 1 base; unmatched junction bases: 2. CDR1 MNHNY and CDR2 SVGAGI come from the germline V gene (reference sequence). The CDR3 loop is CASQGQGNTEAFF. The CDR3 nucleotides read TGTGCCAGCCAGGGACAGGGGAACACTGAAGCTTTCTTT.

The chain employs TRBV4-1 and TRBJ1-2; possibly TRBD1 for D (5 bases). This CDR3 spans 14 amino acids. Germline V gene data show CDR1 as MGHRA and CDR2 as YSYEKL. Trimming removed 4 bases from V and 3 bases from J, with 12 bases in between. The CDR3 sequence: CASSRSGRDYGYTF. In nucleotides, the CDR3 is TGCGCCAGCAGCCGGTCGGGCAGGGACTATGGCTACACCTTC.

This clone was seen a few times. The rearrangement joins TRBV7-9 to TRBJ1-1, with a possible D match to TRBD1 (6 bases). V lost 6 bases and J 4 bases, leaving 21 bases between the germline ends. The CDR3 has 16 residues. Per the germline V gene, CDR1 is SEHNR and CDR2 is FQNEAQ (reference sequence). The CDR3 here is CASRSTGGTFFTEAFF. As DNA, the CDR3 is TGTGCCAGCAGATCGACAGGAGGCACATTCTTCACTGAAGCTTTCTTT.

The chain couples TRBV5-6 to TRBJ2-1, with TRBD2 matching 8 bases. CDR1 is SGHDT, CDR2 YYEEEE, per germline. The V gene end was trimmed by 5 bases and the J gene end by 3 bases; junction bases not matched to a gene: 4. CDR3 size: 14 residues. The CDR3 DNA reads as TGTGCCAGCAGTCGGACTAGCAGCTACAATGAGCAGTTCTTC. Translated, it gives CASSRTSSYNEQFF. The variable domain in full, completed from reference TRBV5-6 and TRBJ2-1, reads DAGVTQSPTHLIKTRGQQVTLRCSPKSGHDTVSWYQQALGQGPQFIFQYYEEEERQRGNFPDRFSGHQFPNYSSELNVNALLLGDSALYLCASSRTSSYNEQFFGPGTRLTVL.

V usage is TRBV18 and J usage is TRBJ1-2; D is ambiguous. Looked up from germline, CDR1 is KGHSH and CDR2 is LQKENI. This CDR3 region has 13 residues. Deletions cut 3 bases from V and 4 bases from J, with 9 bases between. CDR3 amino acids: CASSPEPRYGYTF. DNA for the CDR3: TGTGCCAGCTCACCGGAGCCTCGCTATGGCTACACCTTC.

The gene calls are TRBV6-5 and TRBJ2-7, with a weak D call TRBD2 (6 bases). Trimming pared 6 bases from V and 4 bases from J, leaving 13 bases between. The CDR3 runs 13 residues. The germline CDR1 and CDR2 sequences are MNHEY and SVGAGI. The CDR3 spells CASRGFGGYEQYF. The CDR3 nucleotides read TGTGCCAGCAGAGGTTTTGGGGGGTACGAGCAGTACTTC.

This chain uses TRBV28 with TRBJ2-3; 9 bases are a match to TRBD2. This CDR3 region has 16 residues. Germline loops: CDR1 MDHEN, CDR2 SYDVKM. With V trimmed by 5 bases and J by 1 base, 7 bases remained unmatched. As DNA, the CDR3 is TGTGCCAGCAGTCACCTCAGACTAGCGGGCACAGATACGCAGTATTTT. Translated: CASSHLRLAGTDTQYF.

The rearrangement uses TRBV6-5 and TRBJ1-5; TRBD1 matches 7 bases. Germline V gene sequence: CDR1 MNHEY, CDR2 SVGAGI. The CDR3 sequence is 13 residues long. The junction had 8 bases not matched to a gene; V was cut back by 6 bases and J by 9 bases. Written as DNA, the CDR3 is TGTGCCAGCAGGGACAGGCAGCTTTGGCCCCAGCATTTT. Amino acid sequence: CASRDRQLWPQHF.

The CDR3 loop is CASSRGQGNSPLHF. CDR3 in DNA: TGTGCCAGCAGCAGGGGACAGGGGAATTCACCCCTCCACTTT. The chain joins TRBV7-9 to TRBJ1-6; 10 bases map to TRBD1. Trimming removed 5 bases from V and 7 bases from J; junction bases left unmatched: 2. The CDR3 runs 14 residues. CDR1 and CDR2 (germline): SEHNR, FQNEAQ (reference sequence).

This chain uses TRBV28 with TRBJ1-1; 11 bases match TRBD1. CDR3 length equals 13 residues. V dropped 8 bases and J dropped 1; count of bases not matched to a gene: 0. The V gene's germline CDR1 is MDHEN and CDR2 SYDVKM. CDR3: CASGQGANTEAFF. For the CDR3, the DNA is TGTGCCAGCGGACAGGGGGCGAACACTGAAGCTTTCTTT.

This chain connects TRBV27 to TRBJ1-5, with 9 positions matching TRBD1. With V trimmed by 5 bases and J by 0 bases, 5 bases remained unmatched. The CDR3 spans 16 residues. Germline loops: CDR1 MNHEY, CDR2 SMNVEV (reference sequence). DNA for the CDR3: TGTGCCAGCAGTCCCGACAGGGGGTATAGCAATCAGCCCCAGCATTTT. This codes for CASSPDRGYSNQPQHF.

In this sample, this clone turned up once. J is TRBJ1-1 and V is TRBV9, with 10 bases identical to TRBD1. CDR3 length equals 15 residues. After removal of 4 bases from V and 6 bases from J, the junction contained 9 bases not matched to a gene. Germline V gene sequence: CDR1 SGDLS, CDR2 YYNGEE. The CDR3 DNA follows: TGTGCCAGCAGCTTGTCGGGGACAGGGGCTTCTGAAGCTTTCTTT. Encoded protein: CASSLSGTGASEAFF.